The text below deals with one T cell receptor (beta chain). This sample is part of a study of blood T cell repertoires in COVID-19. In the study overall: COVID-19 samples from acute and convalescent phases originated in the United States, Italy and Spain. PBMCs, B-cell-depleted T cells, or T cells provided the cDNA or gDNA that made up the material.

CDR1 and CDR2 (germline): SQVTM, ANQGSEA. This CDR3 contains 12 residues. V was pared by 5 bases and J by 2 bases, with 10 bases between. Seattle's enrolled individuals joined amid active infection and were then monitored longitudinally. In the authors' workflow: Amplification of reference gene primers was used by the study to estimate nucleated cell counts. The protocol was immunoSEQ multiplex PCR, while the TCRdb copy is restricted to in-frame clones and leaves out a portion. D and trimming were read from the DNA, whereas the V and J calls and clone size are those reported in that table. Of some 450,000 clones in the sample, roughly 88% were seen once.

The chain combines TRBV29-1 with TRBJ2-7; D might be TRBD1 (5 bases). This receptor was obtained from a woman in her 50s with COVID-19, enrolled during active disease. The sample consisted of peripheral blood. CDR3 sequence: CSVWGSTYEQYF. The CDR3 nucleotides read TGCAGCGTTTGGGGCTCGACCTACGAGCAGTACTTC.